A single T cell receptor (beta chain) is shown here with its context. The antigen is undetermined. The time point: persistent/refractory GD, antithyroid drugs over 5 years with positive TRAb. The TCR library used RNA extracted from PBMCs. Peripheral blood, about 9 milliliters of it, was drawn into EDTA tubes. Arm-PCR with iRepertoire HTBI primers amplified the CDR3 regions for these TCR beta libraries. TCRdb recomputed calls from the multiplex PCR reads with MiXCR, one row per CDR3 protein. The sample contains 390,000 or so distinct CDR3 sequences, less than 30% of which appear only once. The sample is drawn from a study of regulatory T cells in long-lasting Graves disease. Turning to the study itself: A definition of persistent Graves' disease required over 5 years of antithyroid drugs plus positive TSH receptor antibodies.

Study results and limitations: No thyroid tissue was studied; the work used peripheral blood only.

The sequence was collected from a woman in her 40s with Graves disease. The sample was peripheral blood mononuclear cells (PBMCs), taken when the disease was refractory, from a patient treated with antithyroid drugs.

The CDR3 protein is CSASPNRVNTEAFF. In DNA form, the CDR3 reads TGCAGTGCTAGCCCAAACAGGGTGAACACTGAAGCTTTCTTT. This sequence joins TRBV20-1 and TRBJ1-1, with D possibly matching TRBD1 (6 bases). V shed 3 bases and J shed 0 bases, with 11 bases lying between them. Germline values: CDR1 DFQATT, CDR2 SNEGSKA (reference sequence). The CDR3 runs to 14 residues.